The 8 T cell receptor beta chains presented below share a single source sample, sequenced in a study of tumor and adjacent non-tumor tissue in lung cancer. Three rounds of nested PCR, following a modified ARM-PCR protocol, produced the TCRbeta library. TCRdb itself ran the multiplex PCR reads through MiXCR, one entry per CDR3 protein. Of more than 120,000 distinct CDR3 sequences in the sample, around 61% are singletons; the top ten hold around a sixth. This sample's RNA came from whole unsorted tissue. The material sequenced was lung tumor tissue. All receptors come from a man between 60 and 70 years old with small cell lung cancer.

To note about this clonotype: The junction does not match germline at one end; this may be a read error. The chain recombines TRBV12-3 or TRBV12-4 with TRBJ2-3; 10 bases are a match to TRBD2. The CDR3 is 17 residues long. The CDR3 DNA follows: TGCGCCAGCAGCGAGCTCGGACTAGCGGACGGCACGGATACGCAGTATTTT. It codes for CASSELGLADGTDTQYF.

Ten or more counts support this clonotype. V and J are TRBV6-1 and TRBJ1-5, with D hard to call. Trimming took off 2 bases at V and 4 bases at J, with 6 bases between the two ends. The CDR3 totals 13 residues. Germline CDR1 and CDR2: MNHNS and SASEGT. The CDR3 region has the DNA TGTGCCAGCAGTGAATTTGGTAATCAGCCCCAGCATTTT. Its protein is CASSEFGNQPQHF.

For this clonotype: A much larger clone differs by one base, so this may be a read error. The chain's CDR3 is CVSSTRGTQYF. As DNA, the CDR3 is TGTGTCAGCAGTACCCGAGGTACGCAGTATTTT. This chain joins TRBV11-3 and TRBJ2-3; D unresolved. The CDR3 contains 11 residues. Germline V CDR1 and CDR2: SGHNT, YENEEA.

On this clonotype: This could be a read error, since a much larger clone is one nucleotide away. The chain employs TRBV10-2 and TRBJ1-2, with TRBD1 identical over 8 bases. The length of the CDR3 is 15 residues. Losses at the gene ends were 3 bases for V and 5 bases for J; bases not matched to a gene: 8. Germline CDR1 and CDR2: WSHSY and SAAADI. In DNA form, the CDR3 reads TGCGCCAGCAGTGACGAGAACAGGGGGATTTATGGCTACACCTTC. The encoded protein is CASSDENRGIYGYTF.

Notes on this clonotype: The conserved closing phenylalanine or tryptophan is absent in this CDR3, likely reflecting a read error. The CDR3 sequence is CRARETSGRGGTQYC. The CDR3 coding sequence is TGCCGTGCTAGAGAAACTAGCGGGAGAGGAGGTACGCAGTATTGT. J is TRBJ2-3 and V is TRBV20-1; TRBD2 aligns across 11 bases. CDR3 length equals 15 residues. Germline V gene sequence: CDR1 DFQATT, CDR2 SNEGSKA (reference sequence).

Notes on this clonotype: One end of the junction does not line up with germline, which may come from a read error. V gene TRBV20-1 combines with J gene TRBJ2-7; D is possibly TRBD1 or TRBD2 (6 bases each). CDR3 size: 12 residues. Germline V gives CDR1 DFQATT, CDR2 SNEGSKA (reference sequence). The CDR3 loop reads CSTRGDGGEQYF. DNA of the CDR3: TGCAGTACTAGGGGGGACGGCGGAGAGCAGTACTTC.

Details on this clonotype: A much larger clone differs from this one at a single base, so this may be a read error. This chain links TRBV20-1 with TRBJ1-1, with a possible D match to TRBD1 (5 bases). This CDR3 is 15 amino acids long. CDR1 DFQATT and CDR2 SNEGSKA come from the germline V gene (reference sequence). CDR3 in amino acids: CSVRDQVSGLPEAFF. The DNA of the CDR3 is TGCAGTGTTAGAGATCAGGTGTCAGGGCTCCCTGAAGCTTTCTTT.

On this clonotype itself: One end of the junction is discordant with germline, which a read error may explain. V and J are TRBV30 and TRBJ2-5, with D possibly matching TRBD2 (5 bases). This CDR3 contains 14 residues. Germline lookup yields CDR1 GTSNPN and CDR2 SVGIG (reference sequence). The CDR3 DNA reads TGTGCCTGGAGTGTTACTCTGGACGGGGAGACCGAGTACTTC. Amino acid sequence: CAWSVTLDGETEYF.